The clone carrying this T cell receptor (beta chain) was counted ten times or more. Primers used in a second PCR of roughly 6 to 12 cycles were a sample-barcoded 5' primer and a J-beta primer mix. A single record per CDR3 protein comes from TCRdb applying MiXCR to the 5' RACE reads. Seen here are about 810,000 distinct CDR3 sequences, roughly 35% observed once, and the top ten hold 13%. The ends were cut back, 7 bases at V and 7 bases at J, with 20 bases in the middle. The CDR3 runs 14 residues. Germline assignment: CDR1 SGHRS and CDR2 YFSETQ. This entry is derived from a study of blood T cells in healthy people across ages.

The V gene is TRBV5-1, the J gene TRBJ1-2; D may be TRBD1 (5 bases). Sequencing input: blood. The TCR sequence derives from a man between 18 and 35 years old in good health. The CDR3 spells CASGLGDQGSGYTF. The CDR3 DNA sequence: TGCGCCAGCGGCCTGGGGGACCAAGGTTCTGGCTACACCTTC.